What follows describes a single T cell receptor (beta chain). What this receptor recognizes is not known. At one end, the junction sequence differs from germline, possibly due to a read error. The germline V gene encodes CDR1 MNHNY and CDR2 SVGAGI (reference sequence). The CDR3 holds 13 amino acids from the cysteine to the phenylalanine. The sequence is cut down to CDR3 DNA, 39 bases in frame from base 1. This sample was included in a study of blood T cell repertoires in COVID-19 (dated by TCRdb to the early 2020s). Turning to the overall study: The collaborator samples originated in the United States, Italy and Spain and spanned the acute and convalescent phases of COVID-19. The material from the prospective study consisted of cDNA or gDNA derived from T cells, B-cell-depleted T cells, or PBMCs. Subjects who had been exposed to COVID-19, were actively infected with it, or had recovered from it provided the deeply sampled blood TCRbeta repertoires that made up the dataset. The repertoires were released in a freely available public database intended as a resource for research on the immune response to SARS-CoV-2. Samples came from the ongoing ImmuneRACE study (first 160 participants) plus 1,254 subjects from 6 global collaborators. Nearly every sample came with metadata listing a de-identified subject ID, COVID-19 status, age in years and sex. Where HLA class I and class II types were available, the types were taken from metadata supplied by the sample provider, not from assay-based typing.

Collaborating institutions collected whole blood in K2EDTA tubes following their own protocols. For TCRbeta analysis, collaborator samples were shipped as frozen whole blood, as isolated PBMCs, or as DNA extracted from either sample type. TCRbeta CDR3 regions were amplified from genomic DNA using the immunoSEQ Assay, a bias-controlled multiplex PCR. The paper's processing steps were these. The number of nucleated cells in each sample was estimated by amplification of reference gene primers within the assay. To quantify the absolute abundance of each unique TCRbeta CDR3 rearrangement, sequence reads were collapsed and filtered. For each sample, productive Simpson clonality was calculated as the square root of Simpson's diversity index across productive rearrangements. TCRdb provides this immuneACCESS table in a form limited to in-frame rearrangements. Some clones are lacking; in checked studies, under half of them reflect an unresolved V gene, and why the rest are absent is not known. The V and J calls and clone size come from that table; D and trimming were worked out from the DNA. The table for this sample lists about 84,000 clones; about 80% of them were counted only once. 5% to 6% of the sample is in the top ten clones.

Overall study results and their limits: The quantity of clinical and demographic metadata differed by source and by participant and was supplied without curation.

Sequenced: peripheral blood. This sequence originates from a man aged 50-60 years with active or convalescent COVID-19. The sequence joins TRBV6-6 to TRBJ2-2; 7 matching bases give a weak D call of TRBD1. CDR3 reads: CASSYSNQGGLFF. The nucleotide sequence reads as follows: TGTGCCAGCAGTTACTCGAACCAGGGGGGGCTGTTTTTT.